The T cell receptor (beta chain) under discussion was sequenced for a study of response to subunit inactivated influenza vaccine. The study's findings and limits: The authors offered the suggestion that each seasonal influenza vaccination recruits few new T cells.

Germline CDR1 SGHTA, CDR2 FQGNSA. Trimming left V 1 base short and J 8 bases short, with 15 bases between. This CDR3 spans 15 amino acids. Each CDR3 protein is one row after TCRdb ran MiXCR on the RT-PCR reads. This table has around 750,000 distinct CDR3 sequences, around 20% appearing once. This clonotype came up a few times. The target antigen is unknown. The sample consisted of PBMCs from blood, taken 4 to 6 days after vaccination. This chain connects TRBV7-2 to TRBJ1-3; the D gene is possibly TRBD1 (6 bases). This sequence was found in a man aged 45-60 years who received an inactivated influenza vaccine. For the CDR3, the DNA is TGTGCCAGCAGCTTAGAAGTGGGGGCGCATCACACCATATATTTT. Encoded protein: CASSLEVGAHHTIYF.